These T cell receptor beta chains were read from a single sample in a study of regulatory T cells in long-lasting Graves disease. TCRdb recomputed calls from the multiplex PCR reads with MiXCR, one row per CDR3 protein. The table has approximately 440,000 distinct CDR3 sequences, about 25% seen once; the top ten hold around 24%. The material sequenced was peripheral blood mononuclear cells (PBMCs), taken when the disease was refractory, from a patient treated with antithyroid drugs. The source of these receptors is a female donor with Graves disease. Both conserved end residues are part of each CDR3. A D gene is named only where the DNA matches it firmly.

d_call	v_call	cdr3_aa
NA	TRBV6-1	CATRGRAGYEQYF
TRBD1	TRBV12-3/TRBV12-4	CASRYGQGRNTGELFF
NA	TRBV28	CASSLAHINYGYTF
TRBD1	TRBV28	CASSYRGYSIFRNQPQHF
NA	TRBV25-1	CASSGWKGTGYTF
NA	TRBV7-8	CASSLAGTNYEQYF
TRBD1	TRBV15	CATSLGGWNEQYF
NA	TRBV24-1	CATSDFGGPVSEQYF
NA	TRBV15	CATSRDTGLGETQYF
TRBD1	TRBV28	CASSRDSHSNQPQHF
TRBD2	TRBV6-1	CASRQTSAGNYEQYF
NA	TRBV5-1	CASSLGAIKNTGELFF
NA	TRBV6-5	CASSYSTGNGYTF
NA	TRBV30	CAWSGTGTEYF
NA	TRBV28	CASSPQDGAFF
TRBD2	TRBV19	CASSYGLAGGLETQYF
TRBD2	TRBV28	CASSLDPLAGWETQYF
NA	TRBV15	CATSRDVGDYKIGF
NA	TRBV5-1	CASAGFGGNTEAFF
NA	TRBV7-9	CASSLEGGNYGYTF
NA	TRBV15	CATSDGTLPYEQYF
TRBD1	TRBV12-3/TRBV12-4	CASSPTGGFTEAFF
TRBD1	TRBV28	CASCRTGGGYGYTF
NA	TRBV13	CASSARRGSYEQYF
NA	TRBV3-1	CASSIDRFDGYTF
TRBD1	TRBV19	CASKVTGGVDYGYTF
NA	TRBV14	CASSPIPGPRNSPLHF
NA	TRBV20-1	CSARRNTEAFF
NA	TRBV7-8	CASSLSSVHEQYF
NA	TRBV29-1	CSVGFSFNQPQHF
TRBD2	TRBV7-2	CASSMRTSGTTTGTQYF
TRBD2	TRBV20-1	CSANPSGSWSYEQYF
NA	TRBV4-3	CASSQDLADNEQFF
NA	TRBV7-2	CASSPSRGNQPQHF
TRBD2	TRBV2	CASSKSTSGITDTQYF
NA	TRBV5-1	CASSLVAGAHEQFF
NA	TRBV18	CASSPVETGELFF
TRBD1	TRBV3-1	CASSLKGAGGKTEAFF
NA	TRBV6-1	CASSNLDSHEQFF
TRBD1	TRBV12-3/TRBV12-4	CASSLMTGGTEAFF
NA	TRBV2	CASSEAGLTEAFF
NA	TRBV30	CAWSSDYRASYF
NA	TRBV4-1	CASSQEGSTDQPQHF
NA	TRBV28	CASSSGTGTIYGYTF
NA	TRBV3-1	CASSQVAGRNSPLHF
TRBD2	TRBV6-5	CASSYTRGLAGRNEQYF
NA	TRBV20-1	CSAVRGGNYGYTF
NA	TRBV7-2	CASSLNLRGTNEKLFF
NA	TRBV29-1	CSVERLGGLTYEQYF
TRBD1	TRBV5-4	CASSRATGYSPLHF
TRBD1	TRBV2	CASSGQGAVEQYF
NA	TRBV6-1	CASSEWAAAAAYEQYF
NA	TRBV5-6	CASSLGRLAGQPQHF
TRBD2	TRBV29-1	CSVTTGGSGSSEQYF
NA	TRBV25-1	CASSGGSPGSFLYGYTF
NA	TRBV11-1	CASSNRPKETQYF
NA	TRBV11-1	CASSLGRQAQETQYF